This TCR beta chain comes out of a study of memory CD4+ T cells and cytomegalovirus serostatus. Single viable CD3+CD4+CD8-CD45RO+ cells were sorted as the memory CD4+ T cells. Points from the study as a whole: The CMV-associated TCR signature appears largely within the CD4+ memory repertoire.

As regards this clone: The target antigen is unknown.

In the source study's methods: Out-of-frame sequences were removed, leaving about 2.2 million distinct TCRbeta sequences. Only in-frame clones appear in the TCRdb table, and some are missing; sequencing was by immunoSEQ multiplex PCR. V, J and clone size were drawn from that table, and D and trimming were deduced from the DNA. The sample consists of some 52,000 clones, around four fifths of them appearing once. This clonotype was obtained from an adult in good health and CMV-seropositive. Sequences were obtained from memory CD4+ T cells from blood.

The CDR3 reads CASSSTTGGETQYF. As DNA, the CDR3 is TGTGCCAGCAGCTCAACGACAGGAGGCGAGACCCAGTACTTC. The V and J genes are TRBV5-4 and TRBJ2-5, with D possibly TRBD1 on 6 matching bases. The CDR3 spans 14 residues. V was cut by 3 bases and J by 5 bases, with 14 bases left in between. CDR1 SGHNT and CDR2 YYREEE come from the germline V gene (reference sequence).